The 5 T cell receptor beta chains given below trace back to one sample, sequenced in a study of blood T cell repertoires in COVID-19. The table came from immunoSEQ multiplex PCR; TCRdb's copy has only in-frame clones and leaves some out. The data show roughly 280,000 clones, with roughly nine tenths seen just once and 3.6% held by the top ten. Sequenced material: peripheral blood. These receptors were collected from a young man with active or convalescent COVID-19.

This clone was detected only once. This chain joins TRBV30 and TRBJ2-1; TRBD2 might be the D (6 bases). CDR3 length: 15 amino acids. The germline gives CDR1 GTSNPN, CDR2 SVGIG (reference sequence). Trimming shortened V by 0 bases and J by 12 bases, and 21 bases separated the two germline ends. For the CDR3, the DNA is TGTGCCTGGAGTGTTGGGAGCGGGCCGGCGTCGGCGCAGTTCTTC. Translation gives CAWSVGSGPASAQFF.

The chain carries TRBV30 and TRBJ2-2, with D possibly TRBD2 on 5 matching bases. The CDR3 runs 12 residues. CDR1 GTSNPN and CDR2 SVGIG come from the germline V gene (reference sequence). V lost 8 bases and J lost 6, with 13 bases in between. Here the CDR3 reads CARTTSSGELFF. The CDR3 nucleotides are TGTGCCAGAACAACTAGTTCCGGGGAGCTGTTTTTT.

This rearrangement joins TRBV7-2 to TRBJ2-5; D perhaps matches TRBD2 (5 bases). CDR1 and CDR2 from the germline V gene are SGHTA and FQGNSA. With 5 bases removed from V and 4 bases from J, the gap between germline ends came to 20 bases. This CDR3 is built from 16 residues. CDR3 sequence: CASSPGKRRVGETQYF. The CDR3, as DNA: TGTGCCAGCAGCCCGGGTAAACGGCGGGTTGGAGAGACCCAGTACTTC.

The chain couples TRBV12-3 or TRBV12-4 to TRBJ1-1, with D possibly TRBD1 on 5 matching bases. CDR3 length: 12 amino acids. V was shortened by 6 bases and J by 7 bases, with 12 bases between the two germline ends. CDR3 in DNA: TGTGCCAGCAGCTTCGCCGGGGGTGAAGCTTTCTTT. This sequence encodes CASSFAGGEAFF.

The rearrangement joins TRBV30 to TRBJ2-7; D perhaps matches TRBD2 (6 bases). V was pared by 1 base and J by 2 bases, with 12 bases between. Germline assignment: CDR1 GTSNPN and CDR2 SVGIG (reference sequence). This CDR3 comprises 14 residues. CDR3 coding DNA: TGTGCCTGGAGTGGGGGGGTTGGGGCCTACGAGCAGTACTTC. Its translation is CAWSGGVGAYEQYF.